Presented here are 16 T cell receptor beta chains from one specimen sequenced in a study of fetal regulatory T cell absence and autoimmunity. Some clones are missing from TCRdb's copy, which holds only in-frame ones; the method was immunoSEQ multiplex PCR. The table lists about 43,000 clones, roughly 80% of them singletons, with approximately 0.37% in the top ten. The sample was cord blood. The receptors shown here come from a newborn boy with IPEX syndrome.

The chain recombines TRBV19 with TRBJ2-1; D remains unclear. The CDR3 runs to 16 residues. The ends were cut back, 4 bases at V and 2 bases at J, with 15 bases in the middle. Germline CDR1 and CDR2: LNHDA and SQIVND (reference sequence). CDR3: CASSNPLGQAYNEQFF. The CDR3 DNA reads as TGTGCCAGTAGTAACCCCTTAGGGCAGGCCTACAATGAGCAGTTCTTC.

The chain has TRBV7-8 and TRBJ2-3; D is unclear. Germline V gene lookup returns CDR1 SGHVS and CDR2 FQNEAQ. Trimming pared 0 bases from V and 0 bases from J, leaving 19 bases between. The CDR3 extends over 19 amino acids. CDR3 region: CASSLAFSDGRPSTDTQYF. CDR3 DNA sequence: TGTGCCAGCAGCTTAGCTTTCTCTGACGGACGGCCTAGCACAGATACGCAGTATTTT.

This clone has more than one count but fewer than ten. The chain carries TRBV5-4 and TRBJ2-1; 9 bases match TRBD2. This CDR3 has 17 amino acids. V shed 1 base and J 8 bases; nucleotides not matched to a gene: 13. The germline V gene encodes CDR1 SGHNT and CDR2 YYREEE (reference sequence). The CDR3 DNA is TGTGCCAGCAGCTTGTATCCCCCCATAGCGGGAGAGGATGAGCAGTTCTTC. It specifies CASSLYPPIAGEDEQFF.

V gene TRBV27 combines with J gene TRBJ1-1, with unresolved D. The V gene lost 5 bases and the J gene lost 1 base, with 14 bases spanning the gap. The germline V gene has CDR1 MNHEY and CDR2 SMNVEV (reference sequence). CDR3 length: 15 residues. This CDR3 reads CASSVDTPGNTEAFF. The CDR3 DNA sequence: TGTGCCAGCAGTGTAGACACCCCGGGGAACACTGAAGCTTTCTTT.

The chain recombines TRBV9 with TRBJ2-6; 7 nucleotides match TRBD1. The CDR3 is 15 residues long. From germline, CDR1 is SGDLS and CDR2 YYNGEE. V gave up 5 bases and J gave up 4 bases; unmatched junction bases: 6. In DNA form, the CDR3 reads TGTGCCAGCAGTGCTACAGGGGCGGGGGCCAACGTCCTGACTTTC. Translated, it gives CASSATGAGANVLTF. The full variable domain, rest sourced from reference TRBV9 and TRBJ2-6, is DSGVTQTPKHLITATGQRVTLRCSPRSGDLSVYWYQQSLDQGLQFLIQYYNGEERAKGNILERFSAQQFPDLHSELNLSSLELGDSALYFCASSATGAGANVLTFGAGSRLTVL.

The J gene is TRBJ1-1, the V gene TRBV7-2; the D is unclear. Trimming took off 6 bases at V and 3 bases at J, with 11 bases between the two ends. Per germline, CDR1 SGHTA and CDR2 FQGNSA. This CDR3 is built from 13 residues. This chain's CDR3 is CASRGGRDTEAFF. In DNA, the CDR3 is TGTGCCAGCAGGGGCGGGAGGGACACTGAAGCTTTCTTT.

The CDR3 loop reads CASSLVQYAEAFF. In DNA, the CDR3 is TGTGCCAGCAGCTTAGTCCAATACGCTGAAGCTTTCTTT. The chain is built from TRBV7-6 and TRBJ1-1; D call uncertain. The germline CDR1 and CDR2 sequences are SGHVS and FNYEAQ. Trimming pared 1 base from V and 6 bases from J, leaving 9 bases between. The CDR3 is 13 residues long.

The chain links TRBV5-4 to TRBJ2-3, with D maybe TRBD1 (6 bases). CDR1 SGHNT and CDR2 YYREEE come from the germline V gene (reference sequence). The germline V and J ends were trimmed by 0 bases and 4 bases, with 6 bases remaining between them. This CDR3 region has 13 residues. The DNA for the CDR3 is TGTGCCAGCAGCTTGGACAGGGCAGATACGCAGTATTTT. It encodes CASSLDRADTQYF.

This chain uses TRBV4-1 with TRBJ2-2, with D tentatively TRBD1 or TRBD2 (6 bases each). Trimming left V 0 bases short and J 7 bases short, with 12 bases between. Germline values: CDR1 MGHRA, CDR2 YSYEKL. CDR3 length: 15 amino acids. The CDR3, as DNA: TGCGCCAGCAGCCAAGAGATAGGGGGAGGCGGGGAGCTGTTTTTT. This sequence encodes CASSQEIGGGGELFF.

This chain uses TRBV4-2 with TRBJ2-7; 11 bases map to TRBD2. Germline V gene data show CDR1 as LGHNA and CDR2 as YNFKEQ. V lost 0 bases to trimming and J lost 3 bases; unmatched junction nucleotides: 4. The CDR3 consists of 16 residues. The DNA for the CDR3 is TGTGCCAGCAGCCAAGAACCGGGACTAGCGGTCTACGAGCAGTACTTC. It yields the protein CASSQEPGLAVYEQYF.

This clone occurred once. V is TRBV7-6 and J is TRBJ1-3; TRBD1 matches at 7 bases. This CDR3 contains 15 residues. Looked up from germline, CDR1 is SGHVS and CDR2 is FNYEAQ. Unmatched junction bases numbered 8, after V lost 5 bases and J lost 4 bases. In DNA form, the CDR3 reads TGTGCCAGCAGCCTAAGACAGGGAATGGGAAACACCATATATTTT. Its protein product is CASSLRQGMGNTIYF.

The chain uses TRBV6-5 and TRBJ2-7; no definite D call. The germline gives CDR1 MNHEY, CDR2 SVGAGI. CDR3 length: 14 amino acids. The V and J ends lost 2 bases and 0 bases respectively, with 8 bases between them. The CDR3 loop reads CASSYPRSSYEQYF. Here the CDR3 DNA reads TGTGCCAGCAGTTACCCACGGAGCTCCTACGAGCAGTACTTC.

This clone was seen just once. This chain uses TRBV27 with TRBJ2-1; 8 bases align to TRBD1. The V gene's germline CDR1 is MNHEY and CDR2 SMNVEV (reference sequence). The CDR3 length is 16 residues. The V gene end was trimmed by 5 bases and the J gene end by 4 bases; junction bases not matched to a gene: 10. Written as DNA, the CDR3 is TGTGCCAGCAGTGCTTCCGGGACAGGATCTTACAATGAGCAGTTCTTC. Its translation: CASSASGTGSYNEQFF.

The J gene is TRBJ1-1, the V gene TRBV20-1; D unresolved. The germline V gene encodes CDR1 DFQATT and CDR2 SNEGSKA (reference sequence). Deletions cut 2 bases from V and 3 bases from J, with 1 base between. The CDR3 spans 10 residues. The CDR3 region has the DNA TGCAGTGCTAGACACACTGAAGCTTTCTTT. Translated: CSARHTEAFF.

CDR3 sequence: CASSRPLRLNEKLFF. The CDR3 DNA reads TGTGCCAGCAGCCGTCCACTGAGACTTAATGAAAAACTGTTTTTT. J is TRBJ1-4 and V is TRBV14; D gene unclear. The length of the CDR3 is 15 residues. CDR1 is SGHDN, CDR2 FVKESK, per germline. Trimming stripped 4 bases from V and 4 bases from J, with 13 bases between.

This clone has a handful of counts. This chain uses TRBV4-1 with TRBJ2-7; D uncertain. V lost 0 bases, J lost 0 bases, and 9 bases lay in between. CDR1 and CDR2 (germline): MGHRA, YSYEKL. The CDR3 runs 15 residues. CDR3 region: CASSQEHPSSYEQYF. In DNA form, the CDR3 reads TGCGCCAGCAGCCAAGAACATCCGAGCTCCTACGAGCAGTACTTC.